The subject of this entry is one T cell receptor (beta chain). Which antigen it targets is not known. Base qualities are not recorded, but no much larger clone differs from it by a single base. This specimen belongs to a study of blood T cell repertoires in COVID-19 (dated by TCRdb to the early 2020s). General notes on the study: Samples covering the acute and convalescent phases of COVID-19 were provided by collaborators in the United States, Italy and Spain. The material from the prospective study consisted of cDNA or gDNA derived from T cells, B-cell-depleted T cells, or PBMCs. Subjects who had been exposed to COVID-19, were actively infected with it, or had recovered from it provided the deeply sampled blood TCRbeta repertoires that made up the dataset. The repertoires were released in a freely available public database meant as a resource for research on the immune response to SARS-CoV-2. The samples were drawn from two sources: the first 160 participants of the ongoing ImmuneRACE study, and 1,000 to 1,500 subjects contributed by 6 global collaborators. Sample metadata almost always included a de-identified subject ID, COVID-19 status, age in years and sex. HLA class I and class II types, where available, came from metadata supplied by the sample provider rather than from assay-based typing. What the research found in general, with its limitations: How much clinical and demographic metadata was included differed by source and by participant, and the metadata was provided uncurated.

The V end gives up 3 bases and the J end 6 bases, leaving 14 bases in the junction not matched to a gene. CDR1 and CDR2 (LNHDA, SQIVND) derive from the germline V gene (reference sequence). The CDR3 has 17 amino acids, counting the end cysteine and phenylalanine. Solely the CDR3 DNA is kept, with 51 bases framed from the first base. TCRbeta CDR3 regions were amplified from genomic DNA by means of the immunoSEQ Assay, a bias-controlled multiplex PCR. Under the source paper's analysis protocol: Nucleated cell counts per sample were estimated from amplification of reference gene primers within the assay. Sequence reads were collapsed and filtered to measure the absolute abundance of every unique TCRbeta CDR3 rearrangement. Productive Simpson clonality was computed per sample as the square root of Simpson's diversity index over productive rearrangements. TCRdb holds this immuneACCESS table with in-frame rearrangements only. Some clones are missing; in checked studies, unresolved V genes explain under half, and the rest has no known cause. The V and J calls and clone size were taken over from that table, and D and trimming were inferred from the DNA. In all, the sample holds under 300,000 clones, and around 80% of those were seen once. The top ten clonotypes cover around 5.4% of the sample.

The collaborating institutions used their own protocols to collect whole blood in K2EDTA tubes. For TCRbeta analysis, collaborator samples were shipped as frozen whole blood, as isolated PBMCs, or as DNA extracted from either sample type. Specimen: peripheral blood. The receptor was isolated from a man aged 80 or over with acute or convalescent COVID-19. Rearrangement joined TRBV19 to TRBJ1-5, with 7 middle bases fitting TRBD1. The CDR3 reads as follows: CASSMGGKGAMGQPQHF. The DNA reads TGTGCCAGTAGTATGGGGGGAAAGGGGGCCATGGGTCAGCCCCAGCATTTT.